This T cell receptor beta chain was captured in a study of T cells in Graves' hyperthyroidism and ophthalmopathy. Germline CDR1 and CDR2: LGHNT and FRNRAP. Trimming removed 4 bases from V and 9 bases from J, with 16 bases in between. The CDR3 sequence is 14 residues long. From RNA transcripts, TCR beta CDR3 regions were amplified. The HTBI primer set was used in a first-round RT-PCR of the TCR CDR3. From the multiplex PCR reads, TCRdb called clonotypes with MiXCR, one entry per CDR3 protein. The table lists hundreds of thousands of distinct CDR3 sequences, around 16% of them singletons. The sequenced sample consisted of blood. This receptor was taken from a woman under 40 with Graves' hyperthyroidism. This chain uses TRBV12-5 with TRBJ2-1; maybe TRBD2 (5 bases). The CDR3 is CASGSVNGIGEQFF. The CDR3 nucleotides are TGTGCTAGTGGTTCGGTAAACGGGATTGGTGAGCAGTTCTTC.